One sample yielded the 30 T cell receptor beta chains listed below, sequenced in a study of beta chain features in type 1 diabetes. Findings of the study overall: A moderate, significant TCRB CDR3 shortening appeared in type 1 diabetes across four CD4+ subsets.

Every bit of the isolated RNA underwent reverse transcription, so sequencing read expressed TCRB transcripts. The table came from immunoSEQ multiplex PCR; TCRdb's copy has only in-frame clones and leaves some out. The sample lists about 370,000 clones; over 9% were seen once. Antigens of these TCRs are unknown. The specimen was central memory CD4+ T cells from blood. The receptors come from a man aged 25 to 45 with type 1 diabetes.

This clone appeared a few times. This rearrangement joins TRBV28 to TRBJ2-5, with 9 nucleotides matching TRBD1. The CDR3 consists of 13 residues. V shed 3 bases, J shed 11 bases, and the junction held 7 bases outside the gene matches. Per the germline V gene, CDR1 is MDHEN and CDR2 is SYDVKM. The CDR3 sequence: CASSFGDRVRQYF. The CDR3 nucleotides read TGTGCCAGCAGTTTTGGGGACAGGGTTCGGCAGTACTTC. Full variable domain (rest looked up from reference TRBV28 and TRBJ2-5): DVKVTQSSRYLVKRTGEKVFLECVQDMDHENMFWYRQDPGLGLRLIYFSYDVKMKEKGDIPEGYSVSREKKERFSLILESASTNQTSMYLCASSFGDRVRQYFGPGTRLLVL.

The V call is TRBV18, the J call TRBJ1-1; 7 positions agree with TRBD1. In germline, CDR1 is KGHSH, CDR2 LQKENI. This CDR3 contains 13 residues. The junction had 4 bases not matched to a gene; V was cut back by 5 bases and J by 4 bases. The DNA of the CDR3 is TGTGCCAGCTCATCGACAGGGTCCACTGAAGCTTTCTTT. Translating gives CASSSTGSTEAFF.

The chain has TRBV28 and TRBJ1-5, with TRBD1 matching over 7 bases. Germline assignment: CDR1 MDHEN and CDR2 SYDVKM. J gave up 5 bases and V 6 bases, and 10 bases lay outside the gene matches. CDR3 length: 15 amino acids. CDR3 in DNA: TGTGCCAGCAGCTTCCTAAACAGGGGCTATCAGCCCCAGCATTTT. Its protein is CASSFLNRGYQPQHF.

The gene calls are TRBV4-3 and TRBJ2-7; 9 bases align to TRBD1. The ends lost 0 bases at V and 3 bases at J; junction bases unmatched: 3. The germline gives CDR1 LGHNA, CDR2 YSLEER. The CDR3 runs 15 residues. The CDR3 spells CASSQDGGQGYEQYF. CDR3 DNA sequence: TGCGCCAGCAGCCAAGATGGGGGACAGGGCTACGAGCAGTACTTC.

There are many counts of this clone. The rearrangement joins TRBV27 to TRBJ2-6; D may be TRBD1 (5 bases). Germline lookup yields CDR1 MNHEY and CDR2 SMNVEV (reference sequence). The V end lost 3 bases, the J end lost 0 bases, and 9 bases lay between the germline ends. The CDR3 has 16 amino acids. CDR3 sequence reads: CASSFGDSSGANVLTF. The CDR3 region has the DNA TGTGCCAGCAGTTTCGGCGACAGCTCTGGGGCCAACGTCCTGACTTTC.

This clone was seen only a few times. The V call is TRBV7-3, the J call TRBJ2-5; 7 bases match TRBD2. This CDR3 has 14 residues. V lost 2 bases to trimming and J lost 9 bases; unmatched junction nucleotides: 9. Germline lookup yields CDR1 SGHTA and CDR2 FQGTGA. As DNA, the CDR3 is TGTGCCAGCAGCTTAGATCGGGGAGGGAGGGCCCAGTACTTC. Its protein product is CASSLDRGGRAQYF.

As to this clone: One end of the junction is discordant with germline, which a read error may explain. The CDR3 here is CASSLGRQETQYF. DNA of the CDR3: TGTGCCAGCAGCCTGGGGAGGCAAGAGACCCAGTACTTC. This chain joins TRBV4-1 and TRBJ2-5, with D possibly TRBD2 on 6 matching bases. The germline V gene has CDR1 MGHRA and CDR2 YSYEKL. The CDR3 is 13 amino acids.

The chain carries TRBV7-9 and TRBJ2-3; 8 bases map to TRBD1. Germline loops: CDR1 SEHNR, CDR2 FQNEAQ (reference sequence). V trimming: 1 base; J trimming: 5 bases; junction bases outside the gene matches: 5. The CDR3 spans 15 residues. The CDR3 bases are TGTGCCAGCAGCTTAGTAGGACAGGGCTTAGATACGCAGTATTTT. This gives the protein CASSLVGQGLDTQYF.

This clone occurred a few times. The chain joins TRBV19 to TRBJ1-4, with TRBD1 as a possible D gene (5 bases). Trimming pared 6 bases from V and 2 bases from J, leaving 13 bases between. The germline V gene encodes CDR1 LNHDA and CDR2 SQIVND (reference sequence). The CDR3 is 15 amino acids. Here the CDR3 DNA reads TGTGCCAGTAGCATAACGGCAGGGACTAATGAAAAACTGTTTTTT. It specifies CASSITAGTNEKLFF.

This clone was seen at least ten times. The chain couples TRBV5-4 to TRBJ2-7; D possibly uses TRBD1 or TRBD2 (5 bases each). Trimming took off 4 bases at V and 0 bases at J, with 11 bases between the two ends. From germline, CDR1 is SGHNT and CDR2 YYREEE (reference sequence). CDR3 size: 14 residues. The CDR3 region has the DNA TGTGCCAGCAGCCCGGGACGGACCTCCTACGAGCAGTACTTC. This translates into CASSPGRTSYEQYF.

This clone occurred a few times. The V and J genes are TRBV6-5 and TRBJ2-3; D is ambiguous. Between the trimmed V and J ends, which lost 0 bases and 0 bases, there was a span of 10 bases. Per the germline V gene, CDR1 is MNHEY and CDR2 is SVGAGI. CDR3 length: 16 amino acids. The CDR3 here is CASSYSRQPSTDTQYF. In nucleotides, the CDR3 is TGTGCCAGCAGTTACTCGCGGCAGCCGAGCACAGATACGCAGTATTTT.

This clone was seen more than once but under ten times. This chain connects TRBV27 to TRBJ2-4; possibly TRBD2 for D (5 bases). The CDR3 loop spans 15 amino acids. Germline V CDR1 and CDR2: MNHEY, SMNVEV (reference sequence). Trimming removed 3 bases at V and 9 bases at J, with 18 bases between. This CDR3 reads CASSFLGGIGSIQYF. In nucleotides, the CDR3 is TGTGCCAGCAGTTTTTTAGGAGGAATTGGTAGCATTCAGTACTTC.

This clone was recorded a few times. J is TRBJ1-4 and V is TRBV7-2; TRBD1 matches at 8 bases. Germline trimming cut 0 bases from V and 0 bases from J; bases unmatched to any gene: 3. Germline V lookup: CDR1 SGHTA, CDR2 FQGNSA. CDR3 length: 17 residues. The CDR3 DNA is TGTGCCAGCAGCTTAGCGCGGGGACAGGCAACTAATGAAAAACTGTTTTTT. Its protein is CASSLARGQATNEKLFF.

This clone appeared a few times. The CDR3 sequence: CAWSVRGGSNTGELFF. CDR3 DNA: TGTGCCTGGAGTGTACGAGGCGGTTCAAACACCGGGGAGCTGTTTTTT. The chain combines TRBV30 with TRBJ2-2; D gene uncertain. CDR1 is GTSNPN, CDR2 SVGIG, per germline (reference sequence). This CDR3 comprises 16 residues. V dropped 0 bases and J dropped 2 bases, with 13 bases sitting between them.

The V and J genes are TRBV18 and TRBJ1-2; D is unresolved. V shed 1 base and J shed 13 bases, with 19 bases lying between them. The CDR3 sequence is 14 residues long. The germline V gene has CDR1 KGHSH and CDR2 LQKENI. The CDR3 DNA reads TGTGCCAGCTCACCACTAGCTTCGGGCCGGTGGCTCACCTTC. Its translation: CASSPLASGRWLTF.

There are a few counts of this clone. The sample holds other DNA sequences that translate to the same CDR3. The V gene is TRBV7-9, the J gene TRBJ1-1; unclear D gene. The CDR3 consists of 13 residues. Trimming shortened V by 3 bases and J by 1 base, and 6 bases separated the two germline ends. CDR1 and CDR2 (germline): SEHNR, FQNEAQ (reference sequence). The CDR3 DNA reads TGTGCCAGCAGCTTCGATCCGAACACTGAAGCTTTCTTT. Protein: CASSFDPNTEAFF.

At least ten counts were recorded for this clone. This chain connects TRBV29-1 to TRBJ1-2; D is perhaps TRBD1 (5 bases). The CDR3 is made up of 10 amino acids. Trimming removed 2 bases from V and 8 bases from J, with 6 bases in between. Germline CDR1 and CDR2: SQVTM and ANQGSEA. CDR3 coding DNA: TGCAGCGTTGAAACAGGAGGCTACACCTTC. It codes for CSVETGGYTF.

This clone was observed a handful of times. The chain links TRBV5-4 to TRBJ2-2; tentatively, D is TRBD2 (6 bases). Trimming pared 0 bases from V and 3 bases from J, leaving 12 bases between. There are 16 residues in the CDR3. Germline lookup yields CDR1 SGHNT and CDR2 YYREEE (reference sequence). CDR3 sequence (DNA): TGTGCCAGCAGCTTGGTAAATGGAGGGGACACCGGGGAGCTGTTTTTT. Amino acids: CASSLVNGGDTGELFF.

This clone turned up a few times. The chain joins TRBV7-8 to TRBJ2-2; no clear D. CDR3 size: 13 residues. Germline CDR1 and CDR2: SGHVS and FQNEAQ. Trimming removed 3 bases from V and 4 bases from J, with 6 bases in between. The CDR3 DNA reads as TGTGCCAGCAGCTTTCTGTTCACCGGGGAGCTGTTTTTT. Translating it yields CASSFLFTGELFF.

The V call is TRBV6-1, the J call TRBJ2-2; no clear D. CDR3 length equals 14 residues. V lost 5 bases to trimming and J lost 1 base, with 8 bases between them. The germline gives CDR1 MNHNS, CDR2 SASEGT. This chain's CDR3 is CASSPAMNTGELFF. The CDR3 DNA reads TGTGCCAGCAGTCCCGCTATGAACACCGGGGAGCTGTTTTTT.

Remarks on this clone: This sample also contains other DNA sequences that code for the same CDR3. The gene calls are TRBV19 and TRBJ2-5; 13 bases are a match to TRBD2. The V gene's germline CDR1 is LNHDA and CDR2 SQIVND (reference sequence). Trimming cost V 4 bases and J 1 base; bases outside gene matches: 3. The CDR3 consists of 16 residues. CDR3 nucleotide sequence: TGTGCCAGTAGTACGGGACTAGCGGGGTCCCAAGAGACCCAGTACTTC. Its protein product is CASSTGLAGSQETQYF.

The chain joins TRBV5-6 to TRBJ2-6; maybe TRBD2 (5 bases). This CDR3 has 14 residues. V was clipped by 5 bases and J by 4 bases, with 10 bases between them. Germline V gene data show CDR1 as SGHDT and CDR2 as YYEEEE. The CDR3 protein is CASRSGSGANVLTF. The DNA for the CDR3 is TGTGCCAGCAGATCGGGGTCAGGGGCCAACGTCCTGACTTTC.

Note on this clone: A clone one base away is much larger, so this may be a read error. Within the sample, other DNA sequences also encode this same CDR3. The chain is built from TRBV7-2 and TRBJ2-7; D remains unclear. V lost 4 bases and J 3 bases, leaving 7 bases between the germline ends. Per the germline V gene, CDR1 is SGHTA and CDR2 is FQGNSA. This CDR3 has 12 residues. The CDR3, as DNA: TGTGCCAGCAGCTCTAGTGGCTACGAGCAGTACTTC. It yields the protein CASSSSGYEQYF.

This chain joins TRBV18 and TRBJ2-1; TRBD2 might be the D (7 bases). This CDR3 spans 14 amino acids. Trimming took 6 bases from V and 6 from J, leaving 15 bases between them. CDR1 KGHSH and CDR2 LQKENI come from the germline V gene. CDR3 protein: CASSRGARGNEQFF. CDR3 sequence (DNA): TGTGCCAGCTCCCGGGGGGCGCGCGGCAATGAGCAGTTCTTC.

This clone was observed a handful of times. One end of the junction fails to match germline, which may point to a read error. The chain is built from TRBV7-3 and TRBJ1-2; 7 nucleotides line up with TRBD1. This CDR3 comprises 15 residues. Germline V gene sequence: CDR1 SGHTA, CDR2 FQGTGA. CDR3 sequence (DNA): TGTGCCAGCAGCCTAACGACAGGGCAGAACTATGGCTACACCTTC. Protein: CASSLTTGQNYGYTF.

This clone occurred a few times. The genes are TRBV6-5 and TRBJ2-1; 7 bases fit TRBD2. This CDR3 comprises 14 residues. V shed 10 bases, J shed 4 bases, and the junction held 10 bases outside the gene matches. The germline V gene encodes CDR1 MNHEY and CDR2 SVGAGI. CDR3: CATGGLGHYNEQFF. In nucleotides, the CDR3 is TGTGCCACCGGAGGACTAGGGCATTACAATGAGCAGTTCTTC.

The chain employs TRBV2 and TRBJ1-4; 9 nucleotides align to TRBD1. The CDR3 runs to 12 residues. J lost 13 bases, V lost 5 bases, and 5 bases had no gene match. Germline CDR1 reads SNHLY; CDR2 reads FYNNEI. In DNA, the CDR3 is TGTGCCAGCAGTATGGGACAGGGAGGACTGTTTTTT. Protein sequence: CASSMGQGGLFF. Filled out from reference TRBV2 and TRBJ1-4, the complete variable domain reads EPEVTQTPSHQVTQMGQEVILRCVPISNHLYFYWYRQILGQKVEFLVSFYNNEISEKSEIFDDQFSVERPDGSNFTLKIRSTKLEDSAMYFCASSMGQGGLFFGSGTQLSVL.

The chain recombines TRBV5-1 with TRBJ2-3; no reliable D call. Germline V gene lookup returns CDR1 SGHRS and CDR2 YFSETQ. CDR3 size: 14 residues. The germline V and J ends were trimmed by 3 bases and 0 bases, with 8 bases remaining between them. CDR3 sequence reads: CASSYSDSTDTQYF. The DNA of the CDR3 is TGCGCCAGCAGCTACTCGGACAGCACAGATACGCAGTATTTT.

This clone was counted between two and nine times. The chain employs TRBV2 and TRBJ1-5; D unresolved. Deletions cut 2 bases from V and 3 bases from J, with 8 bases between. The germline CDR1 and CDR2 sequences are SNHLY and FYNNEI. CDR3 length: 14 residues. In DNA form, the CDR3 reads TGTGCCAGCAGTGAAACACGGTACAATCAGCCCCAGCATTTT. Amino acids: CASSETRYNQPQHF.

This clone was found a few times. The chain joins TRBV27 to TRBJ2-1; no clear D gene. V lost 4 bases to trimming and J lost 9 bases, with 28 bases between them. In germline, CDR1 is MNHEY, CDR2 SMNVEV (reference sequence). The CDR3 is 18 amino acids. The CDR3 sequence is CASSSGVIWSRKESEQFF. CDR3 DNA: TGTGCCAGCAGTTCTGGAGTTATCTGGTCCCGAAAAGAGAGTGAGCAGTTCTTC.